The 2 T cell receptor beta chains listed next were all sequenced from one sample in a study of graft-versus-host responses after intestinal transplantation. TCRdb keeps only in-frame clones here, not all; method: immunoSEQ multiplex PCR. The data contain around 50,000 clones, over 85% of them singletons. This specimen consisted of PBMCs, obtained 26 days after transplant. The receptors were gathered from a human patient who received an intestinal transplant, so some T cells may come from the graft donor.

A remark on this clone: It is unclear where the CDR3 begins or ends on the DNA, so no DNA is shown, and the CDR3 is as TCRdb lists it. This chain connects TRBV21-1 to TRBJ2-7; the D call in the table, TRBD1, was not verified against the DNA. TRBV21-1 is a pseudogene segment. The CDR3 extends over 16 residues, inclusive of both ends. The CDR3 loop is CASSTWGQGSSYEQYF.

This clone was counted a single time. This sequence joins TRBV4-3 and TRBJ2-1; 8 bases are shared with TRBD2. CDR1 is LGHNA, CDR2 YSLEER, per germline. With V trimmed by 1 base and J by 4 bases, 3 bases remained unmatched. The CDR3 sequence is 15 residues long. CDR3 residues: CASSQGLAQYNEQFF. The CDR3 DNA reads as TGCGCCAGCAGCCAAGGACTAGCGCAGTACAATGAGCAGTTCTTC.